This T cell receptor beta chain was captured in a study of T cells after yellow fever vaccination. This clonotype was seen more than once but under ten times. Its antigen is currently unknown. For TCR, cDNA came from 5'RACE template switching, which added a universal primer site and UMIs. TCRdb used MiXCR to reprocess the 5' RACE reads, holding one entry per CDR3 protein. The sample lists approximately 510,000 distinct CDR3 sequences; 20% to 25% were seen once. Regarding the study as a whole: Reappearance after the booster was seen for most primary-vaccination clones, at 95% to 98% CD4 and 80% to 90% CD8. Peaking faster, on day 5 versus 15, the secondary response was nonetheless weaker. Few clonotypes appeared in both CD4 and CD8 compartments.

Sample: PBMCs, taken more than 20 days after the first yellow fever vaccination. The source of this sequence is a young man who received the YFV17D yellow fever vaccine.

CDR3 nucleotide sequence: TGTGCCAGCAGTTACTCGGGATATCCGGCGAACACCGGGGAGCTGTTTTTT. Protein sequence: CASSYSGYPANTGELFF. V usage is TRBV6-2 or TRBV6-3 and J usage is TRBJ2-2; D unresolved. There are 17 residues in the CDR3. Germline V lookup: CDR1 MNHEY, CDR2 SVGEGT. V gave up 0 bases and J gave up 0 bases, with 11 bases separating them.